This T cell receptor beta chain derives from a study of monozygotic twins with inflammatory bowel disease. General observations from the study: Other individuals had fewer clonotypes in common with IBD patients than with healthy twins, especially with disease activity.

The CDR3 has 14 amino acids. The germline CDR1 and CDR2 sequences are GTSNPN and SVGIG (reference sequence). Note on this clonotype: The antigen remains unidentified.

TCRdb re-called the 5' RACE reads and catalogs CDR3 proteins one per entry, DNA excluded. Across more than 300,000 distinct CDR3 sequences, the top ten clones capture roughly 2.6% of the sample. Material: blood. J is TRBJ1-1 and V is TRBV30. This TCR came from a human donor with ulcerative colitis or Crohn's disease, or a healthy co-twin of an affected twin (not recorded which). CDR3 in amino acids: CAWSVPVGNGEAFF.